What follows are 15 T cell receptor beta chains derived from one specimen sequenced in a study of blood T cells in healthy people across ages (dated by TCRdb to 2014 to 2015). The library was made by 5' RACE. The instrument was an Illumina HiSeq 2500. The second PCR ran for about 6 to 11 cycles and used a J-beta primer mix along with a sample-barcoded 5' primer. TCRdb passed the public sequencing reads through fastp at Q25 and MiXCR, retaining productive beta sequences. Each CDR3 protein gets just one entry, which takes the most common genes and DNA from the rows behind it. This sample has hundreds of thousands of distinct CDR3 sequences in its table, and 29% of those were observed once. The ten largest clonotypes hold around a sixth of the sample. Sequences were obtained from blood. These receptors were collected from an elderly woman in good health.

The chain recombines TRBV11-2 with TRBJ2-7, with 8 bases fitting TRBD1. Germline V lookup: CDR1 SGHAT, CDR2 FQNNGV. The CDR3 runs 17 residues. V shed 4 bases and J 5 bases; nucleotides not matched to a gene: 16. CDR3 in DNA: TGTGCCAGCAGCTCACAACTGTCCGGGACAGGACGCAACGAGCAGTACTTC. It translates to CASSSQLSGTGRNEQYF.

This chain connects TRBV7-2 to TRBJ2-3; 8 bases map to TRBD1. With 4 bases clipped from V and 5 bases from J, the junction kept 5 bases outside the gene matches. The CDR3 has 14 residues. Per germline, CDR1 SGHTA and CDR2 FQGNSA. The CDR3 sequence: CASSCRTGQDTQYF. DNA for the CDR3: TGTGCCAGCAGCTGCAGGACAGGGCAAGATACGCAGTATTTT.

This clonotype has ten or more counts. The gene calls are TRBV7-2 and TRBJ2-7; D is possibly TRBD1 (6 bases). Germline CDR1 reads SGHTA; CDR2 reads FQGNSA. The CDR3 spans 14 residues. V gave up 4 bases and J gave up 4 bases, with 14 bases separating them. The CDR3 loop is CASSSQGQKYEQYF. CDR3 bases: TGTGCCAGCAGCTCTCAGGGACAAAAGTACGAGCAGTACTTC.

V and J are TRBV7-9 and TRBJ2-1, with 8 bases lining up with TRBD2. V gave up 5 bases and J gave up 5 bases; unmatched junction bases: 11. The CDR3 extends over 16 amino acids. The germline CDR1 and CDR2 sequences are SEHNR and FQNEAQ (reference sequence). CDR3 protein: CASSRIRGGLNNEQFF. CDR3 nucleotides: TGTGCCAGCAGCCGGATTCGGGGGGGCCTAAACAATGAGCAGTTCTTC.

The chain uses TRBV20-1 and TRBJ2-7, with 9 bases lining up with TRBD2. Germline loops: CDR1 DFQATT, CDR2 SNEGSKA (reference sequence). V gave up 1 base and J gave up 3 bases; unmatched junction bases: 4. The CDR3 extends over 14 amino acids. In nucleotides, the CDR3 is TGCAGTGCTAGAGGCGGGGGGGCGAGCTACGAGCAGTACTTC. This codes for CSARGGGASYEQYF.

Ten or more counts support this clonotype. The gene calls are TRBV20-1 and TRBJ2-5, with 7 bases that match TRBD2. From germline, CDR1 is DFQATT and CDR2 SNEGSKA (reference sequence). This CDR3 is 16 amino acids long. V was clipped by 6 bases and J by 5 bases; unmatched bases: 18. The CDR3 region has the DNA TGCAGTGCCAATCCCGCCGGGGAGGGGTTTCGGGAGACCCAGTACTTC. Protein product: CSANPAGEGFRETQYF.

For this clonotype: This may be a read error: a much more frequent sequence differs by one nucleotide. The chain is built from TRBV5-1 and TRBJ2-1; D ambiguous. The CDR3 contains 15 residues. The germline gives CDR1 SGHRS, CDR2 YFSETQ. CDR3 bases: TGCGTCAGCAGCACTACAAGAAGCTCCTACAATGAGCAGTTCTTC. This sequence encodes CVSSTTRSSYNEQFF.

With regard to this clonotype: Sequence at one end of the junction differs from germline and may be a read error. In nucleotides, the CDR3 is TGTGTCACCAGCAGGGCCCTTGGTCAGCAAACCTACAATGAGCAGTACTTC. Residues: CVTSRALGQQTYNEQYF. The V call is TRBV15, the J call TRBJ2-7, with a weak D call TRBD1 (5 bases). Germline V gene lookup returns CDR1 LNHNV and CDR2 YYDKDF (reference sequence). This CDR3 region has 17 residues.

This rearrangement joins TRBV20-1 to TRBJ1-5; D unresolved. Germline V gives CDR1 DFQATT, CDR2 SNEGSKA (reference sequence). V shed 3 bases and J shed 5 bases, with 14 bases lying between them. The CDR3 runs to 14 residues. In DNA, the CDR3 is TGCAGTGCTAGGAAATTGACCGGGGATCAGCCCCAGCATTTT. It codes for CSARKLTGDQPQHF.

The rearrangement links TRBV12-3 or TRBV12-4 to TRBJ1-2, with 9 positions matching TRBD1. This CDR3 comprises 16 residues. With V trimmed by 1 base and J by 3 bases, 6 bases remained unmatched. In DNA, the CDR3 is TGTGCCAGCAGTTTAGGGGACAGGGTCTTTGACTATGGCTACACCTTC. This encodes CASSLGDRVFDYGYTF.

The rearrangement links TRBV24-1 to TRBJ1-2, with TRBD1 as a possible D gene (6 bases). CDR3 length: 14 residues. Per the germline V gene, CDR1 is KGHDR and CDR2 is SFDVKD. Trimming took 3 bases from V and 4 from J, leaving 11 bases between them. CDR3 protein: CATSDEGQPYGYTF. The CDR3 DNA follows: TGTGCCACCAGTGATGAAGGACAGCCCTATGGCTACACCTTC.

This clonotype was picked up many times. This chain joins TRBV4-3 and TRBJ1-2; 11 positions match TRBD1. This CDR3 comprises 15 residues. Per germline, CDR1 LGHNA and CDR2 YSLEER. V dropped 6 bases and J dropped 3; count of bases not matched to a gene: 6. CDR3 residues: CASSWTGGEDYGYTF. DNA for the CDR3: TGCGCCAGCAGTTGGACAGGGGGCGAGGACTATGGCTACACCTTC.

This clonotype was detected many times. J is TRBJ1-5 and V is TRBV20-1; D is ambiguous. Trimming cost V 0 bases and J 4 bases, with 7 bases left between them. The germline CDR1 and CDR2 sequences are DFQATT and SNEGSKA (reference sequence). This CDR3 is 13 amino acids long. CDR3 in amino acids: CSARERPNQPQHF. The CDR3 nucleotides are TGCAGTGCTAGAGAGCGACCTAATCAGCCCCAGCATTTT.

Concerning this clonotype itself: The CDR3 does not end in the conserved phenylalanine or tryptophan, so this is likely a read error. The gene calls are TRBV6-2 or TRBV6-3 and TRBJ2-1; TRBD2 aligns across 9 bases. This CDR3 has 16 amino acids. CDR1 is MNHEY and CDR2 is SVGEGT in the germline V gene. J gave up 2 bases and V 6 bases, and 8 bases lay outside the gene matches. Written as DNA, the CDR3 is TGTGCCAGCAGGTGGCTAGCGGGGATTACCTACAATGAGCAGTTCGTC. It encodes CASRWLAGITYNEQFV.

In regard to this clonotype: Its ends do not fully match the called genes, so a read error is possible. J is TRBJ2-3 and V is TRBV5-1, with D tentatively TRBD1 or TRBD2 (5 bases each). This CDR3 comprises 15 residues. CDR1 and CDR2 (germline): SGHRS, YFSETQ. CDR3 sequence: CASSLGGDRTDTQYF. In DNA form, the CDR3 reads TGCGCCAGTAGCTTGGGTGGGGACCGCACAGATACGCAGTATTTT. The full variable domain, completed using reference TRBV5-1 and TRBJ2-3, is KAGVTQTPRYLIKTRGQQVTLSCSPISGHRSVSWYQQTPGQGLQFLFEYFSETQRNKGNFPGRFSGRQFSNSRSEMNVSTLELGDSALYLCASSLGGDRTDTQYFGPGTRLTVL.